This T cell receptor beta chain was sequenced in a study of blood T cells in healthy people across ages. Study-wide points: Possibly, changes in expanded clonotypes were confounded because donor CMV status was unknown. Significant beta diversity loss was already apparent by age roughly 40, declining roughly linearly.

V was clipped by 5 bases and J by 7 bases, with 17 bases between them. Germline V lookup: CDR1 SEHNR, CDR2 FQNEAQ (reference sequence). The CDR3 totals 15 residues. As concerns this clonotype: As yet, its antigen is unknown.

Alongside a J-beta primer mix, a sample-barcoded 5' primer served in a second PCR lasting about 7 to 12 cycles. TCRdb re-called the 5' RACE reads with MiXCR, one entry per CDR3 protein. The repertoire holds almost 300,000 distinct CDR3 sequences, with 27% as singletons. The sequence was obtained from a woman aged 70-85 years in good health. The genes are TRBV7-9 and TRBJ1-4; D possibly corresponds to TRBD1 (6 bases). Sequenced material: blood. Written as DNA, the CDR3 is TGTGCCAGCAGCCCTCCGGGGGGGGCGCGTGAAAAACTGTTTTTT. Protein sequence: CASSPPGGAREKLFF.